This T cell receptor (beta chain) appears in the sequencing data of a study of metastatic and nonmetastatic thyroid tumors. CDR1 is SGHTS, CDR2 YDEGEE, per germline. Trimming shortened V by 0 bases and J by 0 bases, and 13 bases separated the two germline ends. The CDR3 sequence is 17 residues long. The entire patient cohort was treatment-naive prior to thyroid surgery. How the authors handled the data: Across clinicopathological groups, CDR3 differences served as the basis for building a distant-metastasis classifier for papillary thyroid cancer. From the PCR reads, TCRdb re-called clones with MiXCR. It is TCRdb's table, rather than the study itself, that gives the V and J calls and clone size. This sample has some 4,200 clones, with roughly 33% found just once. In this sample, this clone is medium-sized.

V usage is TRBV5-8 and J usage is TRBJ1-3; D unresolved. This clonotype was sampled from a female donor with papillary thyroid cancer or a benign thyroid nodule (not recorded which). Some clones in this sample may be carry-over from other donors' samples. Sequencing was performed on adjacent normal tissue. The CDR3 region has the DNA TGTGCCAGCAGCTTGGTAGTGGGGTTGGGCTCTGGAAACACCATATATTTT. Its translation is CASSLVVGLGSGNTIYF.